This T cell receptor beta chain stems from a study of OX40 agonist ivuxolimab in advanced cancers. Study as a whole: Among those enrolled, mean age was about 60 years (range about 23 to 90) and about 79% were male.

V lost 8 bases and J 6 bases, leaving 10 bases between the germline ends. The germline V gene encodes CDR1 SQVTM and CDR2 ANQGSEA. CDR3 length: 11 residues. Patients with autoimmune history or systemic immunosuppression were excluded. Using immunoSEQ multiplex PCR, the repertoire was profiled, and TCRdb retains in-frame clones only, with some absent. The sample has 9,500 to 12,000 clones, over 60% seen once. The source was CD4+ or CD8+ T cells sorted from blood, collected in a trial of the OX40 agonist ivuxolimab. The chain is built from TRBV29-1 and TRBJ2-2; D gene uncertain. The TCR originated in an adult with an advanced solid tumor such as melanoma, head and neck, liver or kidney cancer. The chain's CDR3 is CSPVVSGELFF. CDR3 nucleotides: TGCAGCCCCGTCGTATCCGGGGAGCTGTTTTTT.